These 5 T cell receptor beta chains were sequenced from one sample in a study of T cell repertoires in ileal Crohn's disease. The repertoire was sequenced with immunoSEQ multiplex PCR; TCRdb's copy has only in-frame clones and lacks some. The sample gives 4,500 to 6,500 clones, roughly 96% of which show up once; roughly 0.31% is in the top ten. Sample: ileal tissue. These receptor sequences come from an adult with Crohn's disease.

The CDR3 DNA reads TGTGCCAGCAGTGAAGGCCCTGGCTGGTCAAGCTATGGCTACACCTTC. Translation: CASSEGPGWSSYGYTF. The chain joins TRBV6-1 to TRBJ1-2; D gene uncertain. Germline V gives CDR1 MNHNS, CDR2 SASEGT. V was clipped by 1 base and J by 4 bases, with 16 bases between them. This CDR3 is built from 16 residues.

The chain uses TRBV18 and TRBJ2-7; D perhaps matches TRBD2 (6 bases). Trimming removed 7 bases at V and 5 bases at J, with 15 bases between. Germline V gene sequence: CDR1 KGHSH, CDR2 LQKENI. The CDR3 extends over 13 amino acids. CDR3 residues: CASLPRGMDEQYF. CDR3 DNA: TGTGCCAGCTTACCGCGGGGTATGGACGAGCAGTACTTC.

Only one count was recorded for this clone. V gene TRBV6-5 combines with J gene TRBJ2-7, with TRBD1 identical over 11 bases. The CDR3 covers 14 residues. Germline V lookup: CDR1 MNHEY, CDR2 SVGAGI. V shed 3 bases and J 7 bases; nucleotides not matched to a gene: 5. The CDR3 region has the DNA TGTGCCAGCAGTTATCCCGGGACAGGGGGGGAGCAGTACTTC. It encodes CASSYPGTGGEQYF.

There are a few counts of this clone. The rearrangement links TRBV5-1 to TRBJ1-1; maybe TRBD1 (6 bases). V lost 4 bases to trimming and J lost 9 bases, with 19 bases between them. This CDR3 is built from 14 residues. From germline, CDR1 is SGHRS and CDR2 YFSETQ. The CDR3 sequence is CASSDQQGPLKAFF. CDR3 bases: TGCGCCAGCAGCGACCAACAGGGACCCCTAAAAGCTTTCTTT.

This clone was seen once. The rearrangement links TRBV14 to TRBJ1-1; D unclear. Germline values: CDR1 SGHDN, CDR2 FVKESK. This CDR3 contains 13 residues. V was pared by 0 bases and J by 10 bases, with 12 bases between. CDR3 sequence reads: CASSQDRRMAAFF. CDR3 DNA: TGTGCCAGCAGCCAAGACCGCAGGATGGCAGCTTTCTTT.